This entry lists 8 T cell receptor beta chains sequenced from one sample in a study of technical replicates of blood from a handful of donors. Produced via immunoSEQ multiplex PCR; TCRdb's table is partial and in-frame only. This sample carries tens of thousands of clones, approximately 94% of them seen once, and the ten largest clones take under 0.3%. The material sequenced was T cells isolated from PBMCs. These receptors came from a human donor in good health.

The rearrangement links TRBV2 to TRBJ2-1, with 8 nucleotides matching TRBD1. This CDR3 spans 13 amino acids. Trimming cost V 7 bases and J 4 bases; bases outside gene matches: 3. In germline, CDR1 is SNHLY, CDR2 FYNNEI. Here the CDR3 DNA reads TGTGCCAGCACAGGGGGCGAATACAATGAGCAGTTCTTC. Protein product: CASTGGEYNEQFF.

V and J are TRBV20-1 and TRBJ2-1; D uncertain. The CDR3 is 10 residues long. Trimming stripped 6 bases from V and 7 bases from J, with 7 bases between. CDR1 and CDR2 (germline): DFQATT, SNEGSKA (reference sequence). The CDR3 bases are TGCAGTGCCCCCCTTAATGAGCAGTTCTTC. It codes for CSAPLNEQFF.

This chain connects TRBV5-6 to TRBJ2-7; a possible D gene is TRBD1 (7 bases). The CDR3 length is 16 residues. From germline, CDR1 is SGHDT and CDR2 YYEEEE. With 0 bases removed from V and 1 base from J, the gap between germline ends came to 14 bases. The DNA of the CDR3 is TGTGCCAGCAGCTTGGTCGGGGCAGGGGGGTCCTACGAGCAGTACTTC. It encodes CASSLVGAGGSYEQYF. Supplemented by reference TRBV5-6 and TRBJ2-7, the full variable domain reads DAGVTQSPTHLIKTRGQQVTLRCSPKSGHDTVSWYQQALGQGPQFIFQYYEEEERQRGNFPDRFSGHQFPNYSSELNVNALLLGDSALYLCASSLVGAGGSYEQYFGPGTRLTVT.

This clone was counted a single time. V is TRBV6-5 and J is TRBJ1-3, with D unclear. V was cut by 4 bases and J by 1 base, with 5 bases left in between. The CDR3 has 13 amino acids. Germline values: CDR1 MNHEY, CDR2 SVGAGI. CDR3 region: CASSLESGNTIYF. CDR3 DNA sequence: TGTGCCAGCAGTTTAGAGTCTGGAAACACCATATATTTT.

The chain is built from TRBV18 and TRBJ2-5; TRBD1 aligns across 8 bases. Germline values: CDR1 KGHSH, CDR2 LQKENI. Losses at the gene ends were 3 bases for V and 4 bases for J; bases not matched to a gene: 1. The CDR3 is made up of 13 amino acids. CDR3 in amino acids: CASSPDRGETQYF. CDR3 DNA sequence: TGTGCCAGCTCACCCGACAGGGGAGAGACCCAGTACTTC. The full variable domain, with the rest looked up from reference TRBV18 and TRBJ2-5, is NAGVMQNPRHLVRRRGQEARLRCSPMKGHSHVYWYRQLPEEGLKFMVYLQKENIIDESGMPKERFSAEFPKEGPSILRIQQVVRGDSAAYFCASSPDRGETQYFGPGTRLLVL.

V gene TRBV28 combines with J gene TRBJ1-2; D unresolved. CDR3 length: 12 residues. Trimming pared 7 bases from V and 6 bases from J, leaving 12 bases between. Germline-derived CDR1 and CDR2 are MDHEN and SYDVKM. The chain's CDR3 is CASTQAGDGYTF. The CDR3 coding sequence is TGTGCCAGCACCCAGGCCGGGGATGGCTACACCTTC.

The chain links TRBV4-2 to TRBJ1-3; 8 positions match TRBD1. V lost 1 base, J lost 2 bases, and 7 bases stayed unmatched. The CDR3 contains 17 residues. Looked up from germline, CDR1 is LGHNA and CDR2 is YNFKEQ. This CDR3 reads CASSQGRGQGAGNTIYF. The CDR3 coding sequence is TGTGCCAGCAGCCAAGGTCGTGGACAGGGAGCTGGAAACACCATATATTTT.

The CDR3 here is CARRQGWTEAFF. CDR3 bases: TGTGCCCGAAGGCAGGGTTGGACTGAAGCTTTCTTT. J is TRBJ1-1 and V is TRBV30; TRBD1 might be the D (5 bases). CDR1 is GTSNPN and CDR2 is SVGIG in the germline V gene (reference sequence). This CDR3 region has 12 residues. V lost 8 bases and J lost 5, with 15 bases in between.